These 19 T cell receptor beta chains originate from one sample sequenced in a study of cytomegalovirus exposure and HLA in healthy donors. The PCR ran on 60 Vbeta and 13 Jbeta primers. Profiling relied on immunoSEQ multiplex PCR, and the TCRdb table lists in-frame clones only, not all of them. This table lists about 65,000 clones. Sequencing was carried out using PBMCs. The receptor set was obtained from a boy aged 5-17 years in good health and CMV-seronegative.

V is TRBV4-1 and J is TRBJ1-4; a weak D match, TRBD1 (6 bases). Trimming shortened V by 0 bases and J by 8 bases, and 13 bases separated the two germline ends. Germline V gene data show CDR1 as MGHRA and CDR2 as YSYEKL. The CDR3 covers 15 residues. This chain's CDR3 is CASSQEQYQGEKLFF. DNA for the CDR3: TGCGCCAGCAGCCAAGAACAATACCAGGGGGAAAAACTGTTTTTT.

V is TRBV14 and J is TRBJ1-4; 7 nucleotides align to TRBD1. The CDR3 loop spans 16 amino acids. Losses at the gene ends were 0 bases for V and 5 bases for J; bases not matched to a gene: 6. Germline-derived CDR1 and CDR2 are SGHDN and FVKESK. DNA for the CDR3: TGTGCCAGCAGCCAAGATACGTACAGGGGAAATGAAAAACTGTTTTTT. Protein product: CASSQDTYRGNEKLFF.

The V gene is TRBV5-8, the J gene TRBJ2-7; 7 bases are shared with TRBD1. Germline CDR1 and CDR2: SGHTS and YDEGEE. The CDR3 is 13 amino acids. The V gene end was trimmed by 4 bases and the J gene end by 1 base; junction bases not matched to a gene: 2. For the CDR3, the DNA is TGTGCCAGCAGCAGGGGACAGTCCTACGAGCAGTACTTC. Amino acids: CASSRGQSYEQYF.

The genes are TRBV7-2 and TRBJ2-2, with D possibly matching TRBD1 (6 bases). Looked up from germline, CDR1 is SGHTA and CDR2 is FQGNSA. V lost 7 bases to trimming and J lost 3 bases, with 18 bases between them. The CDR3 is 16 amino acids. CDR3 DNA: TGTGCCAGCATCTCTAAAGGGACACAGCACACCGGGGAGCTGTTTTTT. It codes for CASISKGTQHTGELFF.

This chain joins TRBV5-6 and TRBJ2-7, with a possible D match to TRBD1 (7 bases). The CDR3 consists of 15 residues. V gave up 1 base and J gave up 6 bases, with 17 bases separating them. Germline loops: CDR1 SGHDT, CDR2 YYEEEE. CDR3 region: CASSLQAGGGGEQYF. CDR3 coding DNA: TGTGCCAGCAGCTTGCAGGCAGGGGGAGGAGGCGAGCAGTACTTC.

The CDR3 region is CSATGTGGADTQYF. The CDR3 region has the DNA TGCAGCGCTACCGGGACAGGGGGCGCAGATACGCAGTATTTT. V usage is TRBV29-1 and J usage is TRBJ2-3, with TRBD1 matching over 12 bases. V dropped 7 bases and J dropped 4; count of bases not matched to a gene: 6. The germline V gene encodes CDR1 SQVTM and CDR2 ANQGSEA. The CDR3 runs 14 residues.

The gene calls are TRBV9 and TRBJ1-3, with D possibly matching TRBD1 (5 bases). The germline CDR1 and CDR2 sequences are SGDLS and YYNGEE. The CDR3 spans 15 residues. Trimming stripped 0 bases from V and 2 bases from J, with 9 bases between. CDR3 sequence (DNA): TGTGCCAGCAGCGTAGGTCAGGGTACTGGAAACACCATATATTTT. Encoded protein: CASSVGQGTGNTIYF.

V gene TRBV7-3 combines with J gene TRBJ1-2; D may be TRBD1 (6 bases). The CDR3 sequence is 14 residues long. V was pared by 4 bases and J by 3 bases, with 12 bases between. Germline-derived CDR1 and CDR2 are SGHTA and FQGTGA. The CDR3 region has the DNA TGTGCCAGCAGCTCGACGGGACAAGACTATGGCTACACCTTC. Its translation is CASSSTGQDYGYTF.

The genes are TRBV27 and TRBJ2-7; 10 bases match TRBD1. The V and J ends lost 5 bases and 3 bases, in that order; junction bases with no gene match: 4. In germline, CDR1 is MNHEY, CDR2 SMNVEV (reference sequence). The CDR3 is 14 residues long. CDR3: CASSTGQGIYEQYF. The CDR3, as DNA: TGTGCCAGCAGTACGGGACAGGGGATCTACGAGCAGTACTTC.

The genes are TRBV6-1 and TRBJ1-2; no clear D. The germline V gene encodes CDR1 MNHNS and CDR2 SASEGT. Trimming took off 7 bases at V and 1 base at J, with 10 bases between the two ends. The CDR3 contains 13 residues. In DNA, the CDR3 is TGTGCCAGCACTGAGAGGGTTAACTATGGCTACACCTTC. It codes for CASTERVNYGYTF.

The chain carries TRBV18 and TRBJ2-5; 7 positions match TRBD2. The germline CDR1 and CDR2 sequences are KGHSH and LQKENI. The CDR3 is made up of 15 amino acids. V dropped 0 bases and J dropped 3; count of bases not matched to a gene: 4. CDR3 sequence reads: CASSPPGTTKETQYF. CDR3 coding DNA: TGTGCCAGCTCACCACCTGGGACTACCAAAGAGACCCAGTACTTC.

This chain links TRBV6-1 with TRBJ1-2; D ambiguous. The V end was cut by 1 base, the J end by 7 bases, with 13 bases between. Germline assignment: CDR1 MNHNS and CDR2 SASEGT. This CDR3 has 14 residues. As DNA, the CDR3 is TGTGCCAGCAGTGAAGAAACGTGGGAGGGTGGCTACACCTTC. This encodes CASSEETWEGGYTF.

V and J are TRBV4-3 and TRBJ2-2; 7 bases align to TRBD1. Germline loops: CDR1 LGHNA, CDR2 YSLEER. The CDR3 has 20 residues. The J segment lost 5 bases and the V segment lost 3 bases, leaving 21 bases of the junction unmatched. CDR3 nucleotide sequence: TGCGCCAGCAGCCACCCATCGGGGTCTCACGACAGGGCTAGGACCGGGGAGCTGTTTTTT. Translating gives CASSHPSGSHDRARTGELFF.

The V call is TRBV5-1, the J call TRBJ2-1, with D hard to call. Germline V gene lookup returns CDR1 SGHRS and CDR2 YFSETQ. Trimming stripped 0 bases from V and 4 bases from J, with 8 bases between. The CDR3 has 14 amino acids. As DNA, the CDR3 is TGCGCCAGCAGCTTGGATACGACTTACAATGAGCAGTTCTTC. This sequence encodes CASSLDTTYNEQFF.

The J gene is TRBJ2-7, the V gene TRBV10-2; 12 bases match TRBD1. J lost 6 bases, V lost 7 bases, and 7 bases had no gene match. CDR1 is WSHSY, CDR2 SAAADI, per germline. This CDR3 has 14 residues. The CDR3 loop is CASKLGTGGREQYF. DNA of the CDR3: TGCGCCAGCAAACTCGGGACAGGGGGCCGCGAGCAGTACTTC.

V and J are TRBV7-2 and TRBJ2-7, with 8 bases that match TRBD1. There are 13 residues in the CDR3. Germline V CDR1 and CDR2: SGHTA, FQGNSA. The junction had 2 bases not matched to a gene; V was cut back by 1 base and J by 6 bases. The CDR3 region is CASSLGTGSEQYF. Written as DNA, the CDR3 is TGTGCCAGCAGCTTAGGGACAGGGAGCGAGCAGTACTTC.

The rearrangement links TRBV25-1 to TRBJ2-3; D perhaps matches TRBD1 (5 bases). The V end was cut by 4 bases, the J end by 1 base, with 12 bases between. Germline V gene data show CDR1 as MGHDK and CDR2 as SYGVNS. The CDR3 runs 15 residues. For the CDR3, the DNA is TGTGCCAGCAGTGCCTCGGAAGGGGGCACAGATACGCAGTATTTT. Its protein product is CASSASEGGTDTQYF.

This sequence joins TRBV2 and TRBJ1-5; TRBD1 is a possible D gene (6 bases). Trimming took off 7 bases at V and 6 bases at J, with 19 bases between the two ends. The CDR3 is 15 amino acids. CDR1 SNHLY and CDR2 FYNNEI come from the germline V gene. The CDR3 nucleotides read TGTGCCAGCACCGGGGAGGGGGTTGGCGGTCAGCCCCAGCATTTT. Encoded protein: CASTGEGVGGQPQHF.

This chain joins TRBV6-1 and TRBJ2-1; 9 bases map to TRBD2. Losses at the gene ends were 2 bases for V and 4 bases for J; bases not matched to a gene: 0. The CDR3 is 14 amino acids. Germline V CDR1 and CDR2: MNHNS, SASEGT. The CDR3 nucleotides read TGTGCCAGCAGTGAACTAGCGGGATACAATGAGCAGTTCTTC. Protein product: CASSELAGYNEQFF.